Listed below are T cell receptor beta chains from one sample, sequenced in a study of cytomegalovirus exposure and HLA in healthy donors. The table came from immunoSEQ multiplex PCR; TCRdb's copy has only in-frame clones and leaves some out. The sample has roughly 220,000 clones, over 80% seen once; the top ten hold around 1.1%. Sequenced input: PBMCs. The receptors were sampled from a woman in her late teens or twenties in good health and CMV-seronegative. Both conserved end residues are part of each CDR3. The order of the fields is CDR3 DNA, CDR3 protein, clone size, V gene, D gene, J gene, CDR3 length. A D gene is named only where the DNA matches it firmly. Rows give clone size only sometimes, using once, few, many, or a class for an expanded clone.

CDR3 DNA: TGTGCCAGCAGTTTTGGGGACAGGGGGAATCAGCCCCAGCATTTT
CDR3 protein: CASSFGDRGNQPQHF
clone size: -
V gene: TRBV28
D gene: TRBD1
J gene: TRBJ1-5
CDR3 length: 15

CDR3 DNA: TGTGCCAGCAGTTCCCCTTCGGGACTAGCGGGGAGGTTCACAGATACGCAGTATTTT
CDR3 protein: CASSSPSGLAGRFTDTQYF
clone size: -
V gene: TRBV27
D gene: TRBD2
J gene: TRBJ2-3
CDR3 length: 19

CDR3 DNA: TGTGCCAGCAGTCCAGGACAGAACACTGAAGCTTTCTTT
CDR3 protein: CASSPGQNTEAFF
clone size: -
V gene: TRBV27
D gene: -
J gene: TRBJ1-1
CDR3 length: 13

CDR3 DNA: TGTGCCAGCAGCTCGTCGCTCAGCGGACAGCGAATAAACAATGAGCAGTTCTTC
CDR3 protein: CASSSSLSGQRINNEQFF
clone size: once
V gene: TRBV11-2
D gene: -
J gene: TRBJ2-1
CDR3 length: 18

CDR3 DNA: TGTGCCAGCAGCCAAACCCCACAGGGGAACAGCGGCTACACCTTC
CDR3 protein: CASSQTPQGNSGYTF
clone size: -
V gene: TRBV6-6
D gene: TRBD1
J gene: TRBJ1-2
CDR3 length: 15

CDR3 DNA: TGTGCCAGCAGTTACTCAGCGGGAGCTGGCAATGAGCAGTTCTTC
CDR3 protein: CASSYSAGAGNEQFF
clone size: -
V gene: TRBV6-6
D gene: TRBD2
J gene: TRBJ2-1
CDR3 length: 15

CDR3 DNA: TGCAGCGTTGCGGACAGGAGACTCTACGAGCAGTACTTC
CDR3 protein: CSVADRRLYEQYF
clone size: once
V gene: TRBV29-1
D gene: TRBD1
J gene: TRBJ2-7
CDR3 length: 13

CDR3 DNA: TGTGCCAGCAGTTGGGGATGGGGAGCTTACGAGCAGTACTTC
CDR3 protein: CASSWGWGAYEQYF
clone size: -
V gene: TRBV27
D gene: -
J gene: TRBJ2-7
CDR3 length: 14

CDR3 DNA: TGTGCCAGCAGCGTAGTCCCTGGACTAGCGGGAGGGCTTGGGGAGCTGTTTTTT
CDR3 protein: CASSVVPGLAGGLGELFF
clone size: once
V gene: TRBV9
D gene: TRBD2
J gene: TRBJ2-2
CDR3 length: 18

CDR3 DNA: TGCGCCAGCAGGCAGAACAGGGAAAACACTGAAGCTTTCTTT
CDR3 protein: CASRQNRENTEAFF
clone size: once
V gene: TRBV10-2
D gene: -
J gene: TRBJ1-1
CDR3 length: 14

CDR3 DNA: TGTGCCAGCAGCTTAGAGCCCGTGTACGAGCAGTACTTC
CDR3 protein: CASSLEPVYEQYF
clone size: -
V gene: TRBV7-2
D gene: -
J gene: TRBJ2-7
CDR3 length: 13

CDR3 DNA: TGTGCCAGCAGGCCAACTAGCGGGCCCTTCAATGAGCAGTTCTTC
CDR3 protein: CASRPTSGPFNEQFF
clone size: -
V gene: TRBV28
D gene: TRBD2
J gene: TRBJ2-1
CDR3 length: 15

CDR3 DNA: TGCGCCAGCAGTGACTCTGACAGGTCTGATGAAGCTTTCTTT
CDR3 protein: CASSDSDRSDEAFF
clone size: -
V gene: TRBV10-1
D gene: -
J gene: TRBJ1-1
CDR3 length: 14

CDR3 DNA: TGTGCCAGCAGCCGCCACACTAGCGGGCACACCGGGGAGACCCAGTACTTC
CDR3 protein: CASSRHTSGHTGETQYF
clone size: -
V gene: TRBV4-2
D gene: TRBD2
J gene: TRBJ2-5
CDR3 length: 17

CDR3 DNA: TGCGCCAGCAGCATACTACAGGGGATTGACACCGGGGAGCTGTTTTTT
CDR3 protein: CASSILQGIDTGELFF
clone size: -
V gene: TRBV5-1
D gene: TRBD1
J gene: TRBJ2-2
CDR3 length: 16

CDR3 DNA: TGTGCCAGCACCCCGAGGAGGGCGGGAGAAGAGACCCAGTACTTC
CDR3 protein: CASTPRRAGEETQYF
clone size: -
V gene: TRBV7-9
D gene: TRBD2
J gene: TRBJ2-5
CDR3 length: 15

CDR3 DNA: TGTGCCAGCAGCACCTATAGCGTAATCGGGCCAGATACGCAGTATTTT
CDR3 protein: CASSTYSVIGPDTQYF
clone size: -
V gene: TRBV7-3
D gene: -
J gene: TRBJ2-3
CDR3 length: 16

CDR3 DNA: TGCGCCAGCAGCTTCAAAGGTTTTCCCGAGGGCAGCTACGAGCAGTACTTC
CDR3 protein: CASSFKGFPEGSYEQYF
clone size: -
V gene: TRBV5-1
D gene: -
J gene: TRBJ2-7
CDR3 length: 17

CDR3 DNA: TGCAGCCCCTACAGGGGGACCTACGGTGGCTACACCTTC
CDR3 protein: CSPYRGTYGGYTF
clone size: -
V gene: TRBV29-1
D gene: TRBD1
J gene: TRBJ1-2
CDR3 length: 13

CDR3 DNA: TGCGCCAGCAGCTTGAGAGCCCACCTTTTGTACGAGCAGTACTTC
CDR3 protein: CASSLRAHLLYEQYF
clone size: -
V gene: TRBV5-1
D gene: -
J gene: TRBJ2-7
CDR3 length: 15

CDR3 DNA: TGTGCCAGCAGCCTCACGTCGGGGGGTTACTCCTACAATGAGCAGTTCTTC
CDR3 protein: CASSLTSGGYSYNEQFF
clone size: -
V gene: TRBV14
D gene: TRBD2
J gene: TRBJ2-1
CDR3 length: 17

CDR3 DNA: TGTGCCAGCTCAGAGCAGGTCCCTCGTGGAAACACCATATATTTT
CDR3 protein: CASSEQVPRGNTIYF
clone size: -
V gene: TRBV18
D gene: -
J gene: TRBJ1-3
CDR3 length: 15

CDR3 DNA: TGTGCCAGCAAATACAACAGGGGAAACACTGAAGCTTTCTTT
CDR3 protein: CASKYNRGNTEAFF
clone size: -
V gene: TRBV27
D gene: TRBD1
J gene: TRBJ1-1
CDR3 length: 14

CDR3 DNA: TGTGCCTGGAGACTACGAGGGGGGGGCGATGAGCAGTTCTTC
CDR3 protein: CAWRLRGGGDEQFF
clone size: -
V gene: TRBV30
D gene: -
J gene: TRBJ2-1
CDR3 length: 14

CDR3 DNA: TGTGCCAGCAGCTTATCCGGGAGCGGGCGCTCCTACAATGAGCAGTTCTTC
CDR3 protein: CASSLSGSGRSYNEQFF
clone size: -
V gene: TRBV5-6
D gene: -
J gene: TRBJ2-1
CDR3 length: 17

CDR3 DNA: TGTGCCAGCAGCTTAGCGACAGGGATCTCTGGAAACACCATATATTTT
CDR3 protein: CASSLATGISGNTIYF
clone size: -
V gene: TRBV7-6
D gene: TRBD1
J gene: TRBJ1-3
CDR3 length: 16

CDR3 DNA: TGCAGCGCCGACAGGGGGATAGAAGCTTTCTTT
CDR3 protein: CSADRGIEAFF
clone size: -
V gene: TRBV29-1
D gene: TRBD1
J gene: TRBJ1-1
CDR3 length: 11

CDR3 DNA: TGCGCCAGCAGTCTCAATCGGAGGGCGGACCCGTTAGCCTATGGCTACACCTTC
CDR3 protein: CASSLNRRADPLAYGYTF
clone size: -
V gene: TRBV23-1
D gene: -
J gene: TRBJ1-2
CDR3 length: 18

CDR3 DNA: TGCAGCGTTGGGCGGGCCTACAATGAGCAGTTCTTC
CDR3 protein: CSVGRAYNEQFF
clone size: -
V gene: TRBV29-1
D gene: -
J gene: TRBJ2-1
CDR3 length: 12

CDR3 DNA: TGTGCCAGCAGCCCACTAGCAGGGTTAGAGACCCAGTACTTC
CDR3 protein: CASSPLAGLETQYF
clone size: -
V gene: TRBV7-6
D gene: -
J gene: TRBJ2-5
CDR3 length: 14

CDR3 DNA: TGTGCCAGCAGCTTAGGTACTTTTAAAGAGACCCAGTACTTC
CDR3 protein: CASSLGTFKETQYF
clone size: -
V gene: TRBV7-2
D gene: -
J gene: TRBJ2-5
CDR3 length: 14

CDR3 DNA: TGCGCCAGCAGCTTGGTAAGAACCGCAGAATTCGCTTTGAACACCGGGGAGCTGTTTTTT
CDR3 protein: CASSLVRTAEFALNTGELFF
clone size: -
V gene: TRBV5-1
D gene: -
J gene: TRBJ2-2
CDR3 length: 20

CDR3 DNA: TGCGCCAGCAGCTTGGTCGGGACAGGGCTTGGGGCCAACGTCCTGACTTTC
CDR3 protein: CASSLVGTGLGANVLTF
clone size: -
V gene: TRBV5-1
D gene: TRBD1
J gene: TRBJ2-6
CDR3 length: 17

CDR3 DNA: TGTGCCAGCAGCCGACGAACAGGGGGGAGGGACATTCAGTACTTC
CDR3 protein: CASSRRTGGRDIQYF
clone size: -
V gene: TRBV5-4
D gene: -
J gene: TRBJ2-4
CDR3 length: 15

CDR3 DNA: TGTGCCAGCAGTTTCGTTTCCGTGGGCTGCAATCAGCCCCAGCATTTT
CDR3 protein: CASSFVSVGCNQPQHF
clone size: -
V gene: TRBV28
D gene: -
J gene: TRBJ1-5
CDR3 length: 16

CDR3 DNA: TGTGCCAGCCCTGCTTCTAGCGGGAGTACCCACGAGCAGTACTTC
CDR3 protein: CASPASSGSTHEQYF
clone size: -
V gene: TRBV6-1
D gene: TRBD2
J gene: TRBJ2-7
CDR3 length: 15

CDR3 DNA: TGTGCCAGCAGCTTTGGAGGGAGGGACGGAGATACGCAGTATTTT
CDR3 protein: CASSFGGRDGDTQYF
clone size: -
V gene: TRBV9
D gene: TRBD2
J gene: TRBJ2-3
CDR3 length: 15

CDR3 DNA: TGTGCCAGCAGCCAAAACCCCGTAACAATATACGAGCAGTACTTC
CDR3 protein: CASSQNPVTIYEQYF
clone size: -
V gene: TRBV14
D gene: -
J gene: TRBJ2-7
CDR3 length: 15

CDR3 DNA: TGTGCCAGCAGCCGGACTTCAGAGCAGTTCTTC
CDR3 protein: CASSRTSEQFF
clone size: -
V gene: TRBV13
D gene: -
J gene: TRBJ2-1
CDR3 length: 11

CDR3 DNA: TGTGCCAGCAGCCTGGACCGACAGGGGCCAAAGAACACTGAAGCTTTCTTT
CDR3 protein: CASSLDRQGPKNTEAFF
clone size: -
V gene: TRBV11-2
D gene: TRBD1
J gene: TRBJ1-1
CDR3 length: 17

CDR3 DNA: TGCAGCGTTCCCAGCGGGAGCGGCAGCAATGAGCAGTTCTTC
CDR3 protein: CSVPSGSGSNEQFF
clone size: -
V gene: TRBV29-1
D gene: TRBD2
J gene: TRBJ2-1
CDR3 length: 14

CDR3 DNA: TGTGCCAGCAGTTACTCCTCTTTAAAACGGTGGCAGGCCTTC
CDR3 protein: CASSYSSLKRWQAF
clone size: -
V gene: TRBV6-5
D gene: -
J gene: TRBJ1-2
CDR3 length: 14

CDR3 DNA: TGTGCCAGCGCGCAGGGGCAATCGGGTGAAAAACTGTTTTTT
CDR3 protein: CASAQGQSGEKLFF
clone size: -
V gene: TRBV5-5
D gene: -
J gene: TRBJ1-4
CDR3 length: 14

CDR3 DNA: TGTGCCAGCAGCGTAGTAGACTTTCAAGAGACCCAGTACTTC
CDR3 protein: CASSVVDFQETQYF
clone size: -
V gene: TRBV7-9
D gene: -
J gene: TRBJ2-5
CDR3 length: 14

CDR3 DNA: TGTGCCAGCAGCCCCCGAGGGCCCTCGTACGAGCAGTACTTC
CDR3 protein: CASSPRGPSYEQYF
clone size: -
V gene: TRBV9
D gene: -
J gene: TRBJ2-7
CDR3 length: 14

CDR3 DNA: TGTGCCTGGAGTACAGGGACAGGACTAAAAGAGACCCAGTACTTC
CDR3 protein: CAWSTGTGLKETQYF
clone size: -
V gene: TRBV30
D gene: TRBD1
J gene: TRBJ2-5
CDR3 length: 15

CDR3 DNA: TGTGCCAGCAGTTTTCAGGACACGCTGAACACTGAAGCTTTCTTT
CDR3 protein: CASSFQDTLNTEAFF
clone size: once
V gene: TRBV11-2
D gene: -
J gene: TRBJ1-1
CDR3 length: 15

CDR3 DNA: TGTGCCAGTAGTATGGGGGCCGGGGCCAACGTCCTGACTTTC
CDR3 protein: CASSMGAGANVLTF
clone size: -
V gene: TRBV19
D gene: -
J gene: TRBJ2-6
CDR3 length: 14